This T cell receptor (beta chain) was profiled in a study of long-term antiretroviral therapy in people with HIV. Samples were assayed with immunoSEQ v3.0 at survey level. It was 40,000-50,000 T-cell genomes per sample that sequencing targeted. The assay was immunoSEQ multiplex PCR, and TCRdb's table has in-frame clones only and misses some. The repertoire holds around 30,000 clones, around 96% seen once, with roughly 7.3% in the top ten. A single count supports this clone. From germline, CDR1 is SGHDT and CDR2 YYEEEE. V lost 7 bases and J 1 base, leaving 9 bases between the germline ends. CDR3 size: 13 residues.

Source: unsorted PBMCs, taken 5.3 years after starting antiretroviral therapy. This chain uses TRBV5-6 with TRBJ2-1; D gene ambiguous. This TCR derives from a man aged 25-45 years with HIV. The CDR3 protein is CASLKWSYNEQFF. DNA of the CDR3: TGTGCCAGCCTTAAGTGGTCCTACAATGAGCAGTTCTTC.